The clone carrying this TCR beta chain came up a few times. Its antigen is not known. The sample comes from a study of CD8 T cells in ankylosing spondylitis. Broader study findings: Certain motif variants had earlier appeared in reactive arthritis synovial fluid and blood.

Using quantitative 5'-RACE with molecular barcodes, the authors made TCR beta libraries. TCRdb itself ran the 5' RACE reads through MiXCR, one entry per CDR3 protein. The profile shows approximately 250,000 distinct CDR3 sequences, 30% to 35% of them singletons. Looked up from germline, CDR1 is DFQATT and CDR2 is SNEGSKA (reference sequence). The CDR3 loop spans 13 amino acids. V was pared by 3 bases and J by 1 base, with 9 bases between. The rearrangement links TRBV20-1 to TRBJ2-5; D is perhaps TRBD1 or TRBD2 (5 bases each). This clonotype originated in a male donor with ankylosing spondylitis or in good health (not recorded which). Sample: blood, either unsorted or a sorted T cell fraction (not recorded which). The CDR3 loop is CSASRDVQETQYF. CDR3 sequence (DNA): TGCAGTGCTAGCCGGGACGTCCAAGAGACCCAGTACTTC.